Shown below are 2 T cell receptor beta chains from a single sample sequenced in a study of beta chain features in type 1 diabetes. The investigators reverse transcribed all of the isolated RNA, so they sequenced expressed TCRB transcripts. This table comes from immunoSEQ multiplex PCR, and its TCRdb copy is limited to in-frame clones, with some not included. The sample shows fewer than 400,000 clones, under 8.5% of them seen only once. Sequencing was done on a sample of central memory CD4+ T cells from blood. These receptors came from a woman aged 18-35 years in good health.

This clone has only a few counts. The chain uses TRBV29-1 and TRBJ2-7; 12 bases align to TRBD2. CDR3 length: 11 amino acids. The V and J ends lost 8 bases and 7 bases, in that order; junction bases with no gene match: 3. Germline V lookup: CDR1 SQVTM, CDR2 ANQGSEA. The DNA for the CDR3 is TGCAGCAAGACTAGCGGGGGAGAGCAGTACTTC. Protein product: CSKTSGGEQYF.

The chain uses TRBV7-8 and TRBJ2-1; the match to TRBD2 covers 8 bases. Unmatched junction bases numbered 9, after V lost 5 bases and J lost 9 bases. Germline assignment: CDR1 SGHVS and CDR2 FQNEAQ. The CDR3 sequence is 14 residues long. CDR3 region: CASSTGLVVGEQFF. For the CDR3, the DNA is TGTGCCAGCAGCACGGGACTAGTAGTAGGTGAGCAGTTCTTC. Filled out from reference TRBV7-8 and TRBJ2-1, the complete variable domain reads GAGVSQSPRYKVAKRGQDVALRCDPISGHVSLFWYQQALGQGPEFLTYFQNEAQLDKSGLPSDRFFAERPEGSVSTLKIQRTQQEDSAVYLCASSTGLVVGEQFFGPGTRLTVL.